This TCR beta chain was recorded in a study of shared clonotypes between healthy human individuals. Sequencing was performed with immunoSEQ multiplex PCR; in TCRdb, only in-frame clones are kept and a portion is missing. The table shows about 1.9 million clones, with about 94% occurring only once. Study-level results: Non-shared clonotypes had lower generation probabilities than those shared by all four donors. Enrolling few donors narrowed the genetic and exposure-history diversity that was represented. Sharing across four donors was highest in naive CD4 (roughly 5%) and lowest in memory CD8 (about 0.4%).

Naive CD8 isolation took CD45RO-negative cells positively selected for CCR7 and excluded terminally differentiated effector memory CD45RA+ cells. Donation came from healthy HIV-negative adults that had no recent acute infections or vaccinations. To note about this clone: No antigen is known for it.

This CDR3 is built from 15 residues. The germline gives CDR1 MNHEY, CDR2 SMNVEV (reference sequence). V dropped 5 bases and J dropped 7; count of bases not matched to a gene: 9. This clonotype was sampled from a man aged 18 to 30 in good health. Some clones in this sample may be carry-over from other donors' samples. The chain recombines TRBV27 with TRBJ1-2; TRBD1 matches 11 bases. Material: naive CD8+ T cells from PBMCs. The CDR3 is CASSLARTGGFGYTF. CDR3 nucleotide sequence: TGTGCCAGCAGTCTCGCCCGGACAGGGGGCTTTGGCTACACCTTC.